The 20 T cell receptor beta chains presented below share a single source sample, sequenced in a study of breast tumors, draining lymph nodes, adjacent tissues. TCRdb reprocessed the multiplex PCR reads with MiXCR, giving one entry per CDR3 protein. The data show about 16,000 distinct CDR3 sequences, about 45% seen once. The source material was tumor-adjacent breast tissue. Receptors were obtained from a female donor with breast cancer. Some clones in this sample may be carry-over from other donors' samples.

The J gene is TRBJ2-1, the V gene TRBV20-1; 14 positions agree with TRBD2. The CDR3 has 19 residues. The V and J ends lost 1 base and 8 bases, in that order; junction bases with no gene match: 16. Germline CDR1 is DFQATT and CDR2 is SNEGSKA (reference sequence). The CDR3 DNA is TGCAGTGCTAGAGTTGCTTTTGGAGGGACTAGCGGGAGTGGGCATGAGCAGTTCTTC. Its protein is CSARVAFGGTSGSGHEQFF.

The table lists this clonotype with many counts. This sequence joins TRBV3-1 and TRBJ1-2; tentatively, D is TRBD1 (5 bases). Trimming pared 5 bases from V and 4 bases from J, leaving 14 bases between. Germline V lookup: CDR1 LGHDT, CDR2 YNNKEL (reference sequence). CDR3 size: 14 residues. CDR3 nucleotide sequence: TGTGCCAGCAGCGGACCGGGGGACGGCTATGGCTACACCTTC. Encoded protein: CASSGPGDGYGYTF.

The V gene is TRBV5-6, the J gene TRBJ2-3; D remains ambiguous. The CDR3 is 14 residues long. From germline, CDR1 is SGHDT and CDR2 YYEEEE. Trimming cost V 2 bases and J 0 bases, with 7 bases left between them. CDR3 region: CASSFLDSTDTQYF. The CDR3 DNA reads as TGTGCCAGCAGCTTTCTGGACAGCACAGATACGCAGTATTTT.

This clonotype was counted many times. The junction does not match germline at one end; this may be a read error. The chain carries TRBV5-5 and TRBJ2-7; the D gene is possibly TRBD1 (5 bases). The CDR3 spans 14 residues. Germline lookup yields CDR1 SGHKS and CDR2 YYEKEE (reference sequence). The CDR3, as DNA: TGTGCCAGCAGCGTTACCAGGGCGTCCTACGGGCAGTACTTC. It is translated as CASSVTRASYGQYF.

This clonotype ranks as medium-sized. The chain employs TRBV12-3 or TRBV12-4 and TRBJ1-6; D is uncertain. V lost 1 base, J lost 7 bases, and 8 bases lay in between. The CDR3 length is 14 residues. The CDR3 DNA reads as TGTGCCAGCAGTTTAGGCAGGCCCAATTCACCCCTCCACTTT. It is translated as CASSLGRPNSPLHF.

This clonotype has more than one count but fewer than ten. The rearrangement joins TRBV20-1 to TRBJ1-3, with D perhaps matching TRBD1 (6 bases). This CDR3 has 13 amino acids. The ends were cut back, 6 bases at V and 4 bases at J, with 13 bases in the middle. Germline CDR1 DFQATT, CDR2 SNEGSKA (reference sequence). The CDR3 DNA is TGCAGTGCCCCGGGACAAGGGGGAAACACCATATATTTT. Translation: CSAPGQGGNTIYF.

At least ten counts were recorded for this clonotype. The chain links TRBV7-9 to TRBJ2-1; perhaps TRBD1 as D (5 bases). CDR3 length: 13 amino acids. The germline V gene has CDR1 SEHNR and CDR2 FQNEAQ (reference sequence). The ends were cut back, 8 bases at V and 0 bases at J, with 8 bases in the middle. CDR3 DNA sequence: TGTGCCAGCCAGGGCAGCTCCTACAATGAGCAGTTCTTC. Translated, it gives CASQGSSYNEQFF.

This chain uses TRBV4-1 with TRBJ2-3, with 7 bases that match TRBD2. The CDR3 is 15 residues long. The germline V gene has CDR1 MGHRA and CDR2 YSYEKL. Germline trimming cut 4 bases from V and 3 bases from J; bases unmatched to any gene: 7. The CDR3 region has the DNA TGCGCCAGCAGCCTTACTACTAGCGTGACAGATACGCAGTATTTT. This sequence encodes CASSLTTSVTDTQYF.

The rearrangement joins TRBV12-5 to TRBJ1-1; unclear D gene. V was cut by 6 bases and J by 2 bases, with 16 bases left in between. The CDR3 sequence is 15 residues long. Germline V gives CDR1 LGHNT, CDR2 FRNRAP. The CDR3 is CASGRPGRPNTEAFF. The CDR3 DNA sequence: TGTGCTAGTGGCAGGCCGGGCCGCCCAAACACTGAAGCTTTCTTT.

This rearrangement joins TRBV5-6 to TRBJ2-7; the D gene is possibly TRBD1 (6 bases). Germline-derived CDR1 and CDR2 are SGHDT and YYEEEE. The CDR3 consists of 14 residues. Trimming took 6 bases from V and 6 from J, leaving 19 bases between them. The CDR3 reads CASTSALQGSEQYV. The CDR3 DNA reads TGTGCCAGCACCTCCGCATTACAGGGTTCCGAGCAGTACGTC.

This chain joins TRBV2 and TRBJ2-3, with 14 bases matching TRBD2. V lost 7 bases and J lost 3; bases outside the gene matches: 3. The germline V gene has CDR1 SNHLY and CDR2 FYNNEI. This CDR3 spans 15 amino acids. CDR3 loop: CASMGTSGRTDTQYF. CDR3 in DNA: TGTGCCAGCATGGGGACTAGCGGGAGAACAGATACGCAGTATTTT.

This clonotype appeared many times. The J gene is TRBJ2-3, the V gene TRBV4-2, with 10 bases lining up with TRBD2. Germline values: CDR1 LGHNA, CDR2 YNFKEQ. This CDR3 region has 17 residues. Trimming at V came to 2 bases and at J to 1 base, leaving 6 bases not matched to a gene. The CDR3 here is CASSQRPTSGGTDTQYF. The CDR3 DNA reads TGTGCCAGCAGCCAACGTCCAACTAGCGGGGGCACAGATACGCAGTATTTT.

The chain recombines TRBV20-1 with TRBJ2-7, with 13 nucleotides matching TRBD2. The germline V gene encodes CDR1 DFQATT and CDR2 SNEGSKA (reference sequence). This CDR3 has 21 residues. After removal of 1 base from V and 0 bases from J, the junction contained 18 bases not matched to a gene. CDR3 nucleotides: TGCAGTGCTAGAGTTGCTCTTGGAGGGACTAGCGGGGATACGAGCTCCTACGAGCAGTACTTC. Protein: CSARVALGGTSGDTSSYEQYF.

This rearrangement joins TRBV7-3 to TRBJ2-1; 9 bases are a match to TRBD2. Trimming took 4 bases from V and 15 from J; bases not matched to a gene: 13. CDR1 SGHTA and CDR2 FQGTGA come from the germline V gene. The CDR3 totals 14 residues. In DNA form, the CDR3 reads TGTGCCAGCAGCTATAGCGGGGGATACACGGCTGTGTTCTTC. Translated: CASSYSGGYTAVFF.

This clonotype appeared many times. Being one base from a much bigger clone, this may be a read error. V usage is TRBV11-3 and J usage is TRBJ2-5, with 9 bases identical to TRBD1. The CDR3 totals 17 residues. Germline CDR1 reads SGHNT; CDR2 reads YENEEA. CDR3 DNA: TGTACCAGCAGCTCTTGGCGACAGGGGGACTACCAAGAGACCCAGTACTTC. Its protein is CTSSSWRQGDYQETQYF.

This clonotype is judged medium-sized (0.01 to 0.1%). This chain uses TRBV20-1 with TRBJ1-4; 7 nucleotides agree with TRBD1. In germline, CDR1 is DFQATT, CDR2 SNEGSKA (reference sequence). The CDR3 has 18 residues. The V segment lost 1 base and the J segment 10 bases; nucleotides outside the gene matches: 21. CDR3 residues: CSARGLTGDPASGGKLFF. The DNA for the CDR3 is TGCAGTGCTAGAGGGCTCACAGGGGACCCCGCCTCTGGGGGAAAACTGTTTTTT.

The sample holds many counts of this clonotype. V gene TRBV2 combines with J gene TRBJ2-7; 9 positions match TRBD1. Losses at the gene ends were 9 bases for V and 3 bases for J; bases not matched to a gene: 6. Germline lookup yields CDR1 SNHLY and CDR2 FYNNEI. The CDR3 runs 13 residues. CDR3 nucleotides: TGTGCCAGTTCGACGGGACAGGGCTACGAGCAGTACTTC. Translation gives CASSTGQGYEQYF. Supplemented by reference TRBV2 and TRBJ2-7, the full variable domain reads EPEVTQTPSHQVTQMGQEVILRCVPISNHLYFYWYRQILGQKVEFLVSFYNNEISEKSEIFDDQFSVERPDGSNFTLKIRSTKLEDSAMYFCASSTGQGYEQYFGPGTRLTVT.

Ten or more counts support this clonotype. This may arise from a read error, as a much more abundant clone is one base away. The chain couples TRBV20-1 to TRBJ2-7; D is unresolved. CDR3 length: 14 residues. Germline V gives CDR1 DFQATT, CDR2 SNEGSKA (reference sequence). Trimming removed 3 bases at V and 6 bases at J, with 18 bases between. CDR3 in amino acids: CSASMSLSFSEQYF. CDR3 DNA: TGCAGTGCTAGCATGTCCCTAAGTTTCTCCGAGCAGTACTTC.

This rearrangement joins TRBV24-1 to TRBJ2-7, with D unresolved. The germline gives CDR1 KGHDR, CDR2 SFDVKD. The CDR3 length is 11 residues. The ends were cut back, 3 bases at V and 6 bases at J, with 5 bases in the middle. The CDR3 DNA sequence: TGTGCCACCAGTGATCGACGCGAGCAGTACTTC. Translating it yields CATSDRREQYF.

CDR3 in DNA: TGCAGCGGGGGACAGGGGGCCGGGGAGCTGTTTTTT. It encodes CSGGQGAGELFF. V gene TRBV29-1 combines with J gene TRBJ2-2, with 11 bases identical to TRBD1. This CDR3 has 12 amino acids. Germline lookup yields CDR1 SQVTM and CDR2 ANQGSEA. V was pared by 7 bases and J by 6 bases, with 1 base of the junction left unmatched.